This TCR beta chain was sequenced in a study of radiation and T cells in renal cell carcinoma. Noted time point: blood 4 weeks post-SBRT, at nephrectomy. This sample's treatment: 15 Gy SBRT to primary tumor, nephrectomy 4 weeks later. Nephrectomy followed 15 Gy stereotactic body radiation by 4 weeks. Radiation-treated patients gave blood at baseline, week 2 and week 4. The assay was immunoSEQ multiplex PCR, and TCRdb's table has in-frame clones only and misses some. Here the sample spans roughly 160,000 clones, around 90% being singletons. Regarding this clone: Its antigen is as yet unknown.

The CDR3 contains 14 residues. Trimming pared 5 bases from V and 4 bases from J, leaving 14 bases between. Germline V lookup: CDR1 LNHDA, CDR2 SQIVND (reference sequence). Study findings and constraints: Top tumor clonotypes rose in blood 2 weeks post-radiation, then contracted. Baseline intratumoral clonotype presence is unknown without pretreatment biopsies.

The chain employs TRBV19 and TRBJ1-1; unclear D gene. This TCR came from a woman in her forties or fifties with renal cell carcinoma. The material was blood, obtained from a patient whose treatment included radiotherapy and nephrectomy. CDR3 protein: CASSPGRTGTEAFF. The DNA of the CDR3 is TGTGCCAGTAGTCCCGGGCGGACGGGCACTGAAGCTTTCTTT.